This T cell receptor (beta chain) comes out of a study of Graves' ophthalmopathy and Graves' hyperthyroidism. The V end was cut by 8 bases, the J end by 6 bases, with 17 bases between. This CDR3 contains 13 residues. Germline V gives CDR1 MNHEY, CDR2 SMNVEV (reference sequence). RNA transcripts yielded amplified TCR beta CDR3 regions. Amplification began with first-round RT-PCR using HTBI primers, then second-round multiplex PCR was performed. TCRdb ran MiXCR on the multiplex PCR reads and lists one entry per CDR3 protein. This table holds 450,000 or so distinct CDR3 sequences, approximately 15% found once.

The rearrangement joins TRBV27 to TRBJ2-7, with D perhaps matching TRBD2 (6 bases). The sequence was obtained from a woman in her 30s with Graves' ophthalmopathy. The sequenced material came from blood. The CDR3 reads CASAAGGPLEQYF. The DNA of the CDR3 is TGTGCCAGCGCCGCCGGAGGGCCGCTCGAGCAGTACTTC.